This entry concerns a single T cell receptor beta chain. Antigen: not known. Sample time point: healthy volunteer bleed at 6 weeks. It was unfractionated whole blood from which total RNA was extracted. Individual cDNA molecules (in the library) carried attached unique molecular identifiers. Methods used by the authors: Individual samples carried between roughly 23,224 and 700,000 TCRs, with 85,000 to 100,000 as the median. A single record per CDR3 protein comes from TCRdb applying MiXCR to the RACE reads. TCRdb's processing, not the authors', yielded these V and J calls. This table holds some 78,000 distinct CDR3 sequences, around 8.7% found once. This CDR3 has 14 amino acids. Trimming took off 5 bases at V and 5 bases at J, with 15 bases between the two ends. CDR1 is SGHAT, CDR2 FQNNGV, per germline. This entry comes from a study of human T cells and chemical hapten exposure. In the study overall: Small pooled library volume differences mainly caused per-sample TCR yield variation.

Study results and caveats: TCRs exceeding a frequency of 1 in 1000 stayed unchanged under DPC sensitization.

The TCR comes from a male donor in good health. Some clones in this sample may be carry-over from other donors' samples. The gene calls are TRBV11-2 and TRBJ1-1, with a possible D match to TRBD1 (5 bases). Sequencing used whole blood. The DNA of the CDR3 is TGTGCCAGCAGCCCCAGTTCAGGGTGGACTGAAGCTTTCTTT. This encodes CASSPSSGWTEAFF.